These T cell receptor beta chains were read from a single sample in a study of T-cell reconstitution after alpha-beta-depleted transplantation in children. TCRdb re-called the PCR reads with MiXCR, one entry per CDR3 protein. This table has about half a million distinct CDR3 sequences, under 15% appearing once. Here the sequenced sample was PBMCs from the stem cell graft donor, taken from the stem cell graft. Receptors originate from a human donor who donated a stem cell graft to a child with combined immunodeficiency. The CDR3 runs from the conserved cysteine through the conserved F or W. The order of the fields is clone size, J gene, D gene, V gene, CDR3 DNA, CDR3 protein. A D gene is named only where the DNA matches it firmly. A row's size may be missing; if present it is once, few, many or a size class.

size: few
J: TRBJ2-5
D: .
V: TRBV20-1
DNA: TGCAGTGCTAGAGATATGCAGACCCAGTACTTC
CDR3: CSARDMQTQYF

size: few
J: TRBJ2-7
D: .
V: TRBV12-3/TRBV12-4
DNA: TGTGCCAGCGGTCGGGCGCGCTACGAGCAGTACTTC
CDR3: CASGRARYEQYF

size: many
J: TRBJ2-7
D: .
V: TRBV24-1
DNA: TGTGCCACCAGTGACCAGACCCGCTACGAGCAGTACTTC
CDR3: CATSDQTRYEQYF

size: few
J: TRBJ1-1
D: .
V: TRBV3-1
DNA: TGTGCCAGCAGCCAAGCGGGTCCTATTTCGGCTTTCTTT
CDR3: CASSQAGPISAFF

size: .
J: TRBJ2-7
D: .
V: TRBV20-1
DNA: TGCAGTGCTGAGGGAGGAGAGTTTCCCACCGCCTACGAGCAGTACTTC
CDR3: CSAEGGEFPTAYEQYF

size: many
J: TRBJ2-7
D: .
V: TRBV12-3/TRBV12-4
DNA: TGTGCCAGCAGTGCCGTGGGGTCATCCTACGAGCAGTACTTC
CDR3: CASSAVGSSYEQYF

size: many
J: TRBJ2-1
D: .
V: TRBV20-1
DNA: TGCAGTGCTAGACCCCCTCTTAAATACAATGAGCAGTTCTTC
CDR3: CSARPPLKYNEQFF

size: .
J: TRBJ2-7
D: TRBD2
V: TRBV30
DNA: TGTGCCTGGACCCTCGGACTAGCGGAGGACCCGTGCTTC
CDR3: CAWTLGLAEDPCF

size: .
J: TRBJ2-2
D: .
V: TRBV24-1
DNA: TGTGCCACCAGTGATACCAGGGGATACACCGGGGAGCTGTTTTTT
CDR3: CATSDTRGYTGELFF

size: .
J: TRBJ2-5
D: TRBD2
V: TRBV5-6
DNA: TGTGCCAGCAGCTCACCGGGACTAGCGGCCCAAGAGACCCAGTACTTC
CDR3: CASSSPGLAAQETQYF

size: .
J: TRBJ2-5
D: TRBD1
V: TRBV5-6
DNA: TGTGCCAGCAGCTCACTCACAGGGGGAGAGGAGACCCAGTACTTC
CDR3: CASSSLTGGEETQYF

size: .
J: TRBJ2-5
D: TRBD2
V: TRBV25-1
DNA: TGTGCCAGCAGTGAAAGGGGAGCTAGCGGGGGACAAGAGACCCAGTACTTC
CDR3: CASSERGASGGQETQYF

size: few
J: TRBJ2-1
D: .
V: TRBV9
DNA: TGTGCCAGCAGCGGCCACCACACTGCGTTCAATGAGCAGTTCTTC
CDR3: CASSGHHTAFNEQFF

size: many
J: TRBJ2-3
D: .
V: TRBV12-3/TRBV12-4
DNA: TGTGCCAGCGGCCCGTTAGATACGCAGTATTTT
CDR3: CASGPLDTQYF

size: few
J: TRBJ2-7
D: .
V: TRBV12-3/TRBV12-4
DNA: TGTGCCAGCAGTTTAGCCGGGGGTTTCGGGAAGCAGTACTTC
CDR3: CASSLAGGFGKQYF

size: few
J: TRBJ2-3
D: .
V: TRBV4-2
DNA: TGTGCCAGCAGCCAAGATCTTCTGGCGATGACGCAGTATTTT
CDR3: CASSQDLLAMTQYF

size: few
J: TRBJ2-2
D: .
V: TRBV5-1
DNA: TGCGCCAGCAGCTTTGGCGGGGGCCTGTTCGCGAACACCGGGGAGCTGTTTTTT
CDR3: CASSFGGGLFANTGELFF

size: .
J: TRBJ1-2
D: TRBD1
V: TRBV4-3
DNA: TGCGCCAGCAGCCTATTCGGACAGGGGGATGGCTACACCTTC
CDR3: CASSLFGQGDGYTF

size: few
J: TRBJ2-1
D: .
V: TRBV11-2
DNA: TGTGCCAGCAGCTTAGGGGCAGGGAGTGTCCCGTCCTACAATGAGCAGTTCTTC
CDR3: CASSLGAGSVPSYNEQFF

size: few
J: TRBJ1-5
D: .
V: TRBV4-3
DNA: TGCGCCAGCAGCCAAGATATGGGGGTGGGAGGACAGCCCCAGCATTTT
CDR3: CASSQDMGVGGQPQHF

size: .
J: TRBJ1-3
D: .
V: TRBV4-2
DNA: TGTGCCAGCAGCCAAGATCCGGACACCATATATTTT
CDR3: CASSQDPDTIYF

size: .
J: TRBJ1-5
D: TRBD1
V: TRBV6-2/TRBV6-3
DNA: TGTGCCAGCGGGGCTCTCGTTTGGACAGGGAGTCAGCCCCAGCATTTT
CDR3: CASGALVWTGSQPQHF

size: many
J: TRBJ2-1
D: TRBD1
V: TRBV5-1
DNA: TGCGCCAGCAGCTTGGGGTTGAGACAGGGAAGCGATGAGCAGTTCTTC
CDR3: CASSLGLRQGSDEQFF

size: .
J: TRBJ1-3
D: .
V: TRBV13
DNA: TGTGCCAGCAGCTTAGGAGGATTCCACTCTGGAAACACCATATATTTT
CDR3: CASSLGGFHSGNTIYF

size: many
J: TRBJ2-2
D: .
V: TRBV29-1
DNA: TGCAGCGTTGCCCTATGGGGCAAAGAGAACACCGGGGAGCTGTTTTTT
CDR3: CSVALWGKENTGELFF

size: many
J: TRBJ2-1
D: .
V: TRBV6-1
DNA: TGTGCCAGCAGCCCCGCTTCTGGCTCCTACAATGAGCAGTTCTTC
CDR3: CASSPASGSYNEQFF

size: few
J: TRBJ2-7
D: .
V: TRBV7-9
DNA: TGTGCCAGCAGCTTAGAACGGATGAAGTACGGGTACGAGCAGTACTTC
CDR3: CASSLERMKYGYEQYF

size: .
J: TRBJ2-3
D: .
V: TRBV20-1
DNA: TGCAGTGCTAGTTCGGGACACTACAGCACAGATACGCAGTATTTT
CDR3: CSASSGHYSTDTQYF

size: few
J: TRBJ2-3
D: .
V: TRBV9
DNA: TGTGCCAGCAGCGTGGGTCGCGCAGATACGCAGTATTTT
CDR3: CASSVGRADTQYF

size: many
J: TRBJ2-1
D: .
V: TRBV5-1
DNA: TGCGCCAGCAGCGCGGGACAGCTAAACAATGAGCAGTTCTTC
CDR3: CASSAGQLNNEQFF

size: few
J: TRBJ2-1
D: .
V: TRBV20-1
DNA: TGCAGTGCTAAGCCCGGAGGACAGCGCCATCTGGGACTCCACAATGAGCAGTTCTTC
CDR3: CSAKPGGQRHLGLHNEQFF

size: many
J: TRBJ2-7
D: .
V: TRBV9
DNA: TGTGCCAGCAGCGTAGGGGACGGATACGAGCAGTACTTC
CDR3: CASSVGDGYEQYF

size: many
J: TRBJ2-1
D: .
V: TRBV11-2
DNA: TGTGCCAGCAGCTTAGTATTCCTGAATGAGCAGTTCTTC
CDR3: CASSLVFLNEQFF

size: few
J: TRBJ2-7
D: .
V: TRBV27
DNA: TGTGCCAGCAGTCCAAGTGGCCCCTTCGAGCAGTACTTC
CDR3: CASSPSGPFEQYF

size: many
J: TRBJ2-7
D: .
V: TRBV4-3
DNA: TGCGCCAGCAGCCAAGATTCATTGAGGGAGAGGGTCTTC
CDR3: CASSQDSLRERVF

size: .
J: TRBJ2-2
D: .
V: TRBV7-8
DNA: TGTGCCAGCAGCTTAGCGCAGGGCAGGGAGCTGTTTTTT
CDR3: CASSLAQGRELFF

size: .
J: TRBJ2-5
D: TRBD2
V: TRBV5-5
DNA: TGTGCCAGCAGCAGCGGGAGGGCGGGATGGGAGACCCAGTACTTC
CDR3: CASSSGRAGWETQYF

size: .
J: TRBJ2-1
D: TRBD2
V: TRBV29-1
DNA: TGCAGCGTTGGAGCGGGAGGGAGCTCCTACAATGAGCAGTTCTTC
CDR3: CSVGAGGSSYNEQFF

size: many
J: TRBJ2-5
D: .
V: TRBV5-1
DNA: TGCGCCAGCAGTCCATTCAGGTCGACAGGAATGACCCAGTACTTC
CDR3: CASSPFRSTGMTQYF

size: .
J: TRBJ2-1
D: .
V: TRBV6-5
DNA: TGTGCCAGCAGTTCCCGAGCTAGGACTAGGGGGGTCAATGAGCAGTTCTTC
CDR3: CASSSRARTRGVNEQFF

size: few
J: TRBJ2-3
D: TRBD2
V: TRBV30
DNA: TGTGCCTTTGGGGGGACTACCACAGATACGCAGTATTTT
CDR3: CAFGGTTTDTQYF

size: .
J: TRBJ1-6
D: .
V: TRBV30
DNA: TGTGCCTGGAGTGGCCGACAGGTGGATTCACCCCTCCACTTT
CDR3: CAWSGRQVDSPLHF

size: .
J: TRBJ2-3
D: .
V: TRBV12-3/TRBV12-4
DNA: TGTGCCAGCAGGTTCTTAGAGGGAAACACAGATACGCAGTATTTT
CDR3: CASRFLEGNTDTQYF

size: few
J: TRBJ2-5
D: .
V: TRBV6-2/TRBV6-3
DNA: TGTGCCAGCAGCAAGGAGAAATTGACCGGTCAGGAGACCCAGTACTTC
CDR3: CASSKEKLTGQETQYF

size: .
J: TRBJ1-1
D: TRBD1
V: TRBV12-3/TRBV12-4
DNA: TGTGCCAGCAGTTGGACAGGGGTTCGGAACACTGAAGCTTTCTTT
CDR3: CASSWTGVRNTEAFF

size: few
J: TRBJ2-7
D: .
V: TRBV12-3/TRBV12-4
DNA: TGTGCCAGCAGACCCAGGGCCGGGTTGGGTGAGCAGTACTTC
CDR3: CASRPRAGLGEQYF

size: many
J: TRBJ2-1
D: .
V: TRBV12-3/TRBV12-4
DNA: TGTGCCAGCAGTTTCTCAAGTGAGCAGTTCTTC
CDR3: CASSFSSEQFF

size: few
J: TRBJ2-5
D: TRBD2
V: TRBV20-1
DNA: TGCAGTGCTCGGGGGGGGCTATTGGAGGAGACCCAGTACTTC
CDR3: CSARGGLLEETQYF

size: few
J: TRBJ2-7
D: TRBD2
V: TRBV4-3
DNA: TGCGCCAGCAGCCACTCGGGACTAGCGGGAAAGCAGTACTTC
CDR3: CASSHSGLAGKQYF

size: many
J: TRBJ1-1
D: .
V: TRBV6-5
DNA: TGTGCCAGCAGCCCCCAGGTAGGGGCCACTGAAGCTTTCTTT
CDR3: CASSPQVGATEAFF

size: few
J: TRBJ1-1
D: TRBD1
V: TRBV12-3/TRBV12-4
DNA: TGTGCCAGCAGTACCAGACAGGGATTCAACACTGAAGCTTTCTTT
CDR3: CASSTRQGFNTEAFF

size: few
J: TRBJ2-5
D: .
V: TRBV12-3/TRBV12-4
DNA: TGTGCCAGTAGGAACGGGGGCGCGGAGTACTTC
CDR3: CASRNGGAEYF